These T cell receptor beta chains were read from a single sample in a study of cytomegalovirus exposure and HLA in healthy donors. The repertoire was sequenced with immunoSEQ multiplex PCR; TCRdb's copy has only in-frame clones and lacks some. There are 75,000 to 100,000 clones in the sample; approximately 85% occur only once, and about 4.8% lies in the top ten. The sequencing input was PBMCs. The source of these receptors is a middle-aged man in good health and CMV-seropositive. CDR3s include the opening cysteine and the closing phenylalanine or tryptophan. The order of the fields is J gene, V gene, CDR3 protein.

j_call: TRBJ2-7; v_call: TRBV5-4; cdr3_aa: CASSIRDRGTYEQYF
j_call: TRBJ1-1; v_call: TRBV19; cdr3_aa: CASSIRDRNTEAFF
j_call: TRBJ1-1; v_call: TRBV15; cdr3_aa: CATSRARGVYEAFF
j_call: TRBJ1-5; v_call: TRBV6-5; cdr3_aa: CASSLGQGSINQPQHF
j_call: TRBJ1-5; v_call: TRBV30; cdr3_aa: CAWSVRGFGNQPQHF
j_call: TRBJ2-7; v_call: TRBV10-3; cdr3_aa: CAISSTGVYEQYF
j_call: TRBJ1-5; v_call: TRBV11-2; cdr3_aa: CASSPNRGQPQHF
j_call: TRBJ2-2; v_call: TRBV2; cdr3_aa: CASSVQGSGELFF
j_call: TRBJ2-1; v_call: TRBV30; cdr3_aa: CAWRGLADLQLSSYNEQFF
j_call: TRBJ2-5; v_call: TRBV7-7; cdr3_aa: CASSLDRGETQYF
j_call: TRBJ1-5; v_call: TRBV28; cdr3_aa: CASSYGGAGDQPQHF
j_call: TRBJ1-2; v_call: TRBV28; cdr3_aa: CASSEQGASGYGYTF
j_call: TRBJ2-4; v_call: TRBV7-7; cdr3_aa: CASSRGQGDIQYF
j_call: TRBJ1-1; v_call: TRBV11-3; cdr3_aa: CASSPQGPNTEAFF
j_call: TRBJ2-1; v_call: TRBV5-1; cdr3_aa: CASSPWVPGPYNEQFF
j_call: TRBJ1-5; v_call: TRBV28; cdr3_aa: CASTVGQGGNQPQHF
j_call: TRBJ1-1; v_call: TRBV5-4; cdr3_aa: CASSPPGGVEAFF
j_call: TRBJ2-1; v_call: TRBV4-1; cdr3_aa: CASRHSGRKANEQFF
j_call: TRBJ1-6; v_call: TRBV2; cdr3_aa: CASRANDSPNSPLHF
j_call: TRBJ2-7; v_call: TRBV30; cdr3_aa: CAWSPGGTYEQYF
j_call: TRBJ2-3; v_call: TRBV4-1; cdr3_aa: CASSQGRLAAGTDTQYF
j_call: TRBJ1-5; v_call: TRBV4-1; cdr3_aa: CASSQIGQGPQPQHF
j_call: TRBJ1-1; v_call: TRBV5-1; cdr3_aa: CASSWGTGGGNTEAFF
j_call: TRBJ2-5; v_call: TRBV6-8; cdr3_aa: CASKVCGGKETQYF
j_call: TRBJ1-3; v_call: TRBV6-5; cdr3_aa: CASSYDRGGNTIYF
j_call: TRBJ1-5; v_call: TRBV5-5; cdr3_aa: CASSLEGGQPQHF
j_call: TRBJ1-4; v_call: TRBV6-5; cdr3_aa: CASSYDRVGEKLFF
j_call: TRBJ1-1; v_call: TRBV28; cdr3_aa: CASRRLGQIDTEAFF
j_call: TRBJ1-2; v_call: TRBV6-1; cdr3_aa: CASSGQVRSYTF
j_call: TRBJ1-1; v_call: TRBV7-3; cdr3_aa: CASSSGQSPAFF
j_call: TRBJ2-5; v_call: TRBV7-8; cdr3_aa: CASSFSGRGETQYF
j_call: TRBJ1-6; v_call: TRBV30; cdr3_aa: CAWSEGYNSPLHF
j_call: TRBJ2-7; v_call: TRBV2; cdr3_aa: CASRISVAYEQYF
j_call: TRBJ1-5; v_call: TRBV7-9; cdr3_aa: CSSSSQGAPGDQPQHF
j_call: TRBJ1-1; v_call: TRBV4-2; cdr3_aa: CASSQVTGETTEAFF
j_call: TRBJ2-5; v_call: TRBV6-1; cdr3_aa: CASGSLRGTQYF
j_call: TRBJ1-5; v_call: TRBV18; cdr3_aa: CASSPEGLSNQPQHF
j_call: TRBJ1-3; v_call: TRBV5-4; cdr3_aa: CASSSGREPGNTIYF
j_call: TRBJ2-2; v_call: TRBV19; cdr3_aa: CASNFGLSTANTGELFF
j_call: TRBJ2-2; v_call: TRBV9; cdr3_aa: CASSVVPSGFGFGGELFF
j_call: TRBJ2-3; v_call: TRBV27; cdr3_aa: CASSPTGGAGQYF
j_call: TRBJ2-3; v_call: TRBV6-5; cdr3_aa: CASGQNTDTQYF
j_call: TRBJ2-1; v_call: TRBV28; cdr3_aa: CASSQTSGSGREQFF
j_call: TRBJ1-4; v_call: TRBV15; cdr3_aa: CATSRDKTGPYEKLFF
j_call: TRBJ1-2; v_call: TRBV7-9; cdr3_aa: CASSLRDRGGYGYTF
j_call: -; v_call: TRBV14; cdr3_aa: CASSDRWGTGFYEQYF
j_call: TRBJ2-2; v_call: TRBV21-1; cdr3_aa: CASSKCRGQGRLNTGELFF
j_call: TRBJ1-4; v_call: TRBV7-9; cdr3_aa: CAHGRDGEKLFF
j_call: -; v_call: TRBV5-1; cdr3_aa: CASSLTFSTGTGTYEQYF
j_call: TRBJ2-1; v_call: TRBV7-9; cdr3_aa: CASSLPTSDSSTYYNEQFF
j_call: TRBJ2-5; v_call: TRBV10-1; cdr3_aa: CASSETGTRETQYF
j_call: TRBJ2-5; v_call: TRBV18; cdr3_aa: CASSPWDSTQETQYF
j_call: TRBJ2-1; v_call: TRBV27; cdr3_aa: CASSLSRGTGRNEQFF
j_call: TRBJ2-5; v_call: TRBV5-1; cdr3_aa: CASSLVAGEGETQYF
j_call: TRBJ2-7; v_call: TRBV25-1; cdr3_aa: CASRLAGMGEQYF
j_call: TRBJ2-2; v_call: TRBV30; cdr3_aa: CAWSFAGTGELFF
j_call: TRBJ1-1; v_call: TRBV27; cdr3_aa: CASRDSMNTEAFF